These 15 T cell receptor beta chains were sequenced from one sample in a study of blood T cell repertoires in COVID-19 (dated by TCRdb to 2018 to 2020). The library was made by the immunoSEQ multiplex PCR assay. TCRdb obtained this table from immuneACCESS and retained in-frame rearrangements with V and J assigned. These tables miss some clones; where compared with another copy, unresolved V genes account for less than half of the shortfall, and the remainder is unexplained. The table for this sample lists fewer than 150,000 clones; over 70% of them were counted only once. The ten most abundant clones make up around 20% of the sample. Material: peripheral blood. Receptors originate from a man older than 75 with acute or convalescent COVID-19.

The chain has TRBV7-9 and TRBJ2-3; D is ambiguous. The V gene lost 4 bases and the J gene lost 4 bases, with 12 bases spanning the gap. CDR3 length: 14 amino acids. The germline V gene encodes CDR1 SEHNR and CDR2 FQNEAQ (reference sequence). This CDR3 reads CASSSPRFADTQYF. The CDR3 nucleotides read TGTGCCAGCAGCTCCCCGCGGTTTGCAGATACGCAGTATTTT.

This chain uses TRBV10-3 with TRBJ2-2; maybe TRBD2 (5 bases). From germline, CDR1 is ENHRY and CDR2 SYGVKD. The CDR3 runs 11 residues. V was trimmed by 9 bases and J by 4 bases, leaving 6 bases between them. CDR3: CAIRGTGELFF. The CDR3 bases are TGTGCCATACGGGGCACCGGGGAGCTGTTTTTT.

This rearrangement joins TRBV2 to TRBJ1-4; D gene unclear. This CDR3 is 18 amino acids long. V lost 0 bases to trimming and J lost 7 bases, with 21 bases between them. Germline V CDR1 and CDR2: SNHLY, FYNNEI. CDR3 bases: TGTGCCAGCAGTGAAGCGCAACCGAGGAGCCTACAAAGTGAAAAACTGTTTTTT. Translated: CASSEAQPRSLQSEKLFF.

The CDR3 here is CASSQDSWGPVYGYTF. CDR3 nucleotides: TGCGCCAGCAGCCAAGATTCTTGGGGGCCTGTCTATGGCTACACCTTC. The J gene is TRBJ1-2, the V gene TRBV4-1; TRBD1 is a possible D gene (6 bases). The CDR3 runs 16 residues. Germline values: CDR1 MGHRA, CDR2 YSYEKL. The germline V and J ends were trimmed by 0 bases and 4 bases, with 15 bases remaining between them.

The chain employs TRBV7-9 and TRBJ1-4; 7 bases are shared with TRBD1. With V trimmed by 5 bases and J by 7 bases, 4 bases remained unmatched. The germline V gene has CDR1 SEHNR and CDR2 FQNEAQ (reference sequence). The CDR3 is 13 amino acids. The CDR3 region has the DNA TGTGCCAGCAGCGGAGGGGGCGGTGAAAAACTGTTTTTT. Translation: CASSGGGGEKLFF. Drawing the rest from reference TRBV7-9 and TRBJ1-4, the complete variable domain is DTGVSQNPRHKITKRGQNVTFRCDPISEHNRLYWYRQTLGQGPEFLTYFQNEAQLEKSRLLSDRFSAERPKGSFSTLEIQRTEQGDSAMYLCASSGGGGEKLFFGSGTQLSVL.

The rearrangement joins TRBV5-1 to TRBJ2-4; possible D gene TRBD2, 5 bases. The CDR3 has 13 residues. Trimming left V 5 bases short and J 6 bases short, with 12 bases between. Germline loops: CDR1 SGHRS, CDR2 YFSETQ. CDR3 loop: CASSREGLNIQYF. Here the CDR3 DNA reads TGCGCCAGCAGTCGCGAGGGATTAAACATTCAGTACTTC.

CDR3 residues: CASSLAGGTMGEKLFF. The CDR3, as DNA: TGTGCCAGCAGCTTAGCGGGGGGAACTATGGGTGAAAAACTGTTTTTT. The chain has TRBV7-2 and TRBJ1-4; perhaps TRBD1 as D (5 bases). Germline V gene sequence: CDR1 SGHTA, CDR2 FQGNSA. This CDR3 has 16 residues. V lost 0 bases, J lost 7 bases, and 15 bases lay in between.

The chain links TRBV20-1 to TRBJ2-7; a possible D gene is TRBD1 (5 bases). Germline-derived CDR1 and CDR2 are DFQATT and SNEGSKA (reference sequence). Between the trimmed V and J ends, which lost 3 bases and 4 bases, there was a span of 13 bases. The CDR3 is made up of 13 amino acids. The CDR3 spells CSASLGAGYEQYF. The DNA for the CDR3 is TGCAGTGCTAGTTTAGGGGCCGGTTACGAGCAGTACTTC.

The chain couples TRBV10-2 to TRBJ2-7; 7 bases map to TRBD1. The CDR3 runs 12 residues. Trimming cost V 9 bases and J 7 bases; bases outside gene matches: 9. Germline values: CDR1 WSHSY, CDR2 SAAADI. CDR3 loop: CASRTGRDEQYF. The CDR3 region has the DNA TGCGCCAGTAGGACAGGCAGGGATGAGCAGTACTTC.

This clone has only a few counts. The chain has TRBV7-9 and TRBJ2-7, with D tentatively TRBD1 (6 bases). Germline lookup yields CDR1 SEHNR and CDR2 FQNEAQ (reference sequence). Trimming stripped 5 bases from V and 2 bases from J, with 25 bases between. CDR3 length equals 18 residues. The CDR3 sequence is CASSVDKGVKSPPYEQYF. The CDR3 nucleotides are TGTGCCAGCAGCGTTGATAAGGGGGTAAAGTCCCCCCCCTACGAGCAGTACTTC.

CDR3 loop: CASSVGGESQPQHF. The CDR3 bases are TGTGCCAGCAGCGTAGGGGGGGAGTCTCAGCCCCAGCATTTT. The J gene is TRBJ1-5, the V gene TRBV9; a possible D gene is TRBD1 (5 bases). V lost 0 bases to trimming and J lost 6 bases, with 10 bases between them. The CDR3 runs 14 residues. Germline V lookup: CDR1 SGDLS, CDR2 YYNGEE.

The chain carries TRBV5-4 and TRBJ2-1; a weak D match, TRBD2 (5 bases). Deletions cut 4 bases from V and 0 bases from J, with 14 bases between. CDR1 is SGHNT and CDR2 is YYREEE in the germline V gene (reference sequence). The CDR3 is made up of 16 amino acids. CDR3 DNA: TGTGCCAGCAGCCCTACAGCGGCGAGCTCCTACAATGAGCAGTTCTTC. Its protein is CASSPTAASSYNEQFF. The full variable domain, with the rest looked up from reference TRBV5-4 and TRBJ2-1, is ETGVTQSPTHLIKTRGQQVTLRCSSQSGHNTVSWYQQALGQGPQFIFQYYREEENGRGNFPPRFSGLQFPNYSSELNVNALELDDSALYLCASSPTAASSYNEQFFGPGTRLTVL.

The genes are TRBV14 and TRBJ1-5; the D is unclear. Germline CDR1 reads SGHDN; CDR2 reads FVKESK. There are 14 residues in the CDR3. Between the trimmed V and J ends, which lost 4 bases and 8 bases, there was a span of 15 bases. DNA of the CDR3: TGTGCCAGCAGCCTTGGTGGTACGGGGAAGCCCCAGCATTTT. Protein product: CASSLGGTGKPQHF.

The chain recombines TRBV4-3 with TRBJ2-7; possibly TRBD2 for D (5 bases). From germline, CDR1 is LGHNA and CDR2 YSLEER. Trimming stripped 3 bases from V and 1 base from J, with 16 bases between. The CDR3 covers 16 residues. The CDR3 region has the DNA TGCGCCAGCAGCCAGCTTTACGGGGTGGGGTCCTACGAGCAGTACTTC. Translation: CASSQLYGVGSYEQYF.

This chain uses TRBV5-1 with TRBJ2-1; 9 nucleotides line up with TRBD2. This CDR3 has 15 amino acids. Unmatched junction bases numbered 8, after V lost 6 bases and J lost 4 bases. Germline V lookup: CDR1 SGHRS, CDR2 YFSETQ. CDR3 DNA: TGCGCCAGCAATGGGCGGGGGGGCCAGTACAATGAGCAGTTCTTC. It yields the protein CASNGRGGQYNEQFF.